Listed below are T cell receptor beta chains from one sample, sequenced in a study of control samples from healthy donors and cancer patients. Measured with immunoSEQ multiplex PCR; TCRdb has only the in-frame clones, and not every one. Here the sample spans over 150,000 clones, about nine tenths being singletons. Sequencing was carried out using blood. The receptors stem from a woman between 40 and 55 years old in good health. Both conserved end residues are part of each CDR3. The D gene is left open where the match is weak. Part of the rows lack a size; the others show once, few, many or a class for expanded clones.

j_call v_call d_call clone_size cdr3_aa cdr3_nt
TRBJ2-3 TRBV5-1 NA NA CASSDTDTQYF TGCGCCAGCAGCGACACAGATACGCAGTATTTT
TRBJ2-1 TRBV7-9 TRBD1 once CASSPRTGGTNEQFF TGTGCCAGCAGCCCTCGGACAGGGGGAACAAATGAGCAGTTCTTC
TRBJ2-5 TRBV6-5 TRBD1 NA CASHEGAGETQYF TGTGCCAGTCATGAGGGGGCAGGAGAGACCCAGTACTTC
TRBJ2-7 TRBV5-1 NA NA CASSLEGQGLEQYF TGCGCCAGCAGCTTGGAGGGGCAGGGACTCGAGCAGTACTTC
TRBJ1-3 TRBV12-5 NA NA CASGSGATGNTIYF TGTGCTAGTGGTTCTGGGGCTACTGGAAACACCATATATTTT
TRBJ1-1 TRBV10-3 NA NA CAISEIGEEAFF TGTGCCATCAGTGAAATAGGGGAAGAAGCTTTCTTT
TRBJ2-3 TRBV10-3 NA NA CAISGIAKGTDTQYF TGTGCCATCAGTGGAATCGCAAAGGGGACAGATACGCAGTATTTT
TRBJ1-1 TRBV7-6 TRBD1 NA CASSLTGLGGTEAFF TGTGCCAGCAGCCTGACAGGGCTGGGGGGCACTGAAGCTTTCTTT
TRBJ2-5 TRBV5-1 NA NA CASSLVQPTQETQYF TGCGCCAGCAGCTTGGTACAGCCTACCCAAGAGACCCAGTACTTC
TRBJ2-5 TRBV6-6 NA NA CASTPIAVGGETQYF TGTGCCAGCACCCCGATCGCCGTCGGGGGAGAGACCCAGTACTTC
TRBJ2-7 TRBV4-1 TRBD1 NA CASSQQQGTPYEQYF TGCGCCAGCAGCCAACAACAGGGGACGCCCTACGAGCAGTACTTC
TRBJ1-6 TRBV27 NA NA CASSLVGDDSPLHF TGTGCCAGCAGTTTAGTAGGGGATGATTCACCCCTCCACTTT
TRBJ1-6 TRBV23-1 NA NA CASSPSGPSSYNSPLHF TGCGCCAGCAGTCCCTCGGGTCCCAGCTCCTATAATTCACCCCTCCACTTT
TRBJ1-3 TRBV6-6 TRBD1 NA CASSLRGTGGSRGNTIYF TGTGCCAGCAGTCTCCGTGGGACAGGGGGCTCTCGAGGAAACACCATATATTTT
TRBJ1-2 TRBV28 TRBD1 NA CASSPPPGGASYGYTF TGTGCCAGCAGTCCCCCCCCAGGGGGCGCGAGCTATGGCTACACCTTC
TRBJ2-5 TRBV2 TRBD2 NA CASSGPVSSGGETQYF TGTGCCAGCAGCGGTCCGGTTTCTAGCGGGGGAGAGACCCAGTACTTC
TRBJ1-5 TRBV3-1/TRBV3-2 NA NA CASSQDHGTGSQPQHF TGTGCCAGCAGCCAAGATCACGGGACGGGTAGTCAGCCCCAGCATTTT
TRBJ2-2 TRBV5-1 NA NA CASSFLGFMNTGELFF TGCGCCAGCAGCTTCCTGGGCTTTATGAACACCGGGGAGCTGTTTTTT
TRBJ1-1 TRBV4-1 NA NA CASSQDGGVKDTEAFF TGCGCCAGCAGCCAAGATGGGGGGGTTAAGGACACTGAAGCTTTCTTT
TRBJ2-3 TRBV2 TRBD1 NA CASSTPPTGPPTDTQYF TGTGCCAGCAGTACCCCACCGACAGGGCCTCCCACAGATACGCAGTATTTT
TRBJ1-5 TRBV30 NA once CARHRLNQPQHF TGTGCCAGACACAGGCTTAATCAGCCCCAGCATTTT
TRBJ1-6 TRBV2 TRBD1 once CASSKDRGHNSPLHF TGTGCCAGCAGTAAGGACAGGGGGCATAATTCACCCCTCCACTTT
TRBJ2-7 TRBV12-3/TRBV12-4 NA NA CASSLGGGQYF TGTGCCAGCAGTTTAGGGGGAGGGCAGTACTTC
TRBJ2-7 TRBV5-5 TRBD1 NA CASSSSPGQASYEQYF TGTGCCAGCAGTTCGTCTCCGGGACAGGCCTCCTACGAGCAGTACTTC
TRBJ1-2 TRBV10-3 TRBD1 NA CAISEKRRGDYGYTF TGTGCCATCAGTGAAAAACGCAGGGGGGACTATGGCTACACCTTC
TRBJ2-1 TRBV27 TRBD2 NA CASTPFRGGSYNEQFF TGTGCCAGCACCCCTTTTCGGGGGGGCTCCTACAATGAGCAGTTCTTC
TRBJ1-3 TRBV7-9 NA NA CASPGGSSGNTIYF TGTGCCTCCCCAGGCGGGAGCTCTGGAAACACCATATATTTT
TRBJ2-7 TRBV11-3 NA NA CASSFTPIDEQYF TGTGCCAGCAGCTTTACACCCATCGACGAGCAGTACTTC
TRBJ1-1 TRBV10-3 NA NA CAISDRGGKGTEAFF TGTGCCATCAGTGATCGGGGGGGAAAAGGCACTGAAGCTTTCTTT
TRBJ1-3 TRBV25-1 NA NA CASRGSGNTIYF TGTGCCAGCAGAGGGAGTGGAAACACCATATATTTT
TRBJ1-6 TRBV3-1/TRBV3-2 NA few CASSQRDSPLHF TGTGCCAGCAGCCAGAGGGATTCACCCCTCCACTTT
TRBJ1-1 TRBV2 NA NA CASRAGATEAFF TGTGCCAGCAGGGCAGGGGCCACTGAAGCTTTCTTT
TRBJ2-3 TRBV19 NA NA CASSTASIGDTQYF TGTGCCAGTAGTACAGCTAGCATCGGAGATACGCAGTATTTT
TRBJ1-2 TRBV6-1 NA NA CASSEVWGAGGYTF TGTGCCAGCAGTGAAGTCTGGGGGGCTGGAGGCTACACCTTC
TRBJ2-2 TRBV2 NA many CASSPRGSNTGELFF TGTGCCAGCAGTCCCCGGGGATCGAACACCGGGGAGCTGTTTTTT
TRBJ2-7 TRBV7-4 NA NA CASSWSREPYEQYF TGTGCCAGCAGTTGGTCCAGGGAACCCTACGAGCAGTACTTC